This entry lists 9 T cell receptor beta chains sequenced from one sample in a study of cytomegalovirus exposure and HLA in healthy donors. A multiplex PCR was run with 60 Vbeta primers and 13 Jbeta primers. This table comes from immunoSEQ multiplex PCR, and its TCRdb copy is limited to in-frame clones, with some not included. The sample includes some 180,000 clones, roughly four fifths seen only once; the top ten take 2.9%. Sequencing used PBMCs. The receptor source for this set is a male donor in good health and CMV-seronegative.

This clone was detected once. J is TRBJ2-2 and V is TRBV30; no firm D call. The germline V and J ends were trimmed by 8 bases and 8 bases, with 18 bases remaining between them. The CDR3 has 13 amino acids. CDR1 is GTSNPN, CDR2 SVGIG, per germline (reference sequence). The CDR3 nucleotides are TGTGCCGGCGCACCGGGTCCAGAGGGGGAGCTGTTTTTT. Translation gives CAGAPGPEGELFF.

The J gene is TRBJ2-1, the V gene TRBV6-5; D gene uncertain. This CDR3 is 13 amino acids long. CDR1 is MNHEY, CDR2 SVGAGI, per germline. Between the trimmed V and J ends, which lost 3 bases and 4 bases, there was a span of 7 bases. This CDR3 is CASSYGQYNEQFF. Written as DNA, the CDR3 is TGTGCCAGCAGTTATGGCCAGTACAATGAGCAGTTCTTC.

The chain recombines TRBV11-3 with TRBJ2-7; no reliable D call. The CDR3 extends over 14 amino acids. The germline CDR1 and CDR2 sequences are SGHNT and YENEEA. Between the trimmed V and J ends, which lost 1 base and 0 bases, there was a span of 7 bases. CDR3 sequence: CASSLGAVSYEQYF. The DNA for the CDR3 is TGTGCCAGCAGCTTAGGCGCCGTCTCCTACGAGCAGTACTTC.

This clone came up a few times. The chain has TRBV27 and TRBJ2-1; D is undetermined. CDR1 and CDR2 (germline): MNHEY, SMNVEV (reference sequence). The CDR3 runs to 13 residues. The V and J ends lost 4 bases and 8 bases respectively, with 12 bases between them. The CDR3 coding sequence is TGTGCCAGCAGTTCCCGAGCCGGTTATGAGCAGTTCTTC. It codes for CASSSRAGYEQFF.

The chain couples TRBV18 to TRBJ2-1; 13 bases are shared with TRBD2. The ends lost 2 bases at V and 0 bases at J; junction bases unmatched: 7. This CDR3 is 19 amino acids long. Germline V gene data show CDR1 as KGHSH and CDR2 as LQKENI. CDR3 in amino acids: CASSPLVLAGGSSYNEQFF. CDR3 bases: TGTGCCAGCTCACCATTAGTACTAGCGGGAGGGAGCTCCTACAATGAGCAGTTCTTC.

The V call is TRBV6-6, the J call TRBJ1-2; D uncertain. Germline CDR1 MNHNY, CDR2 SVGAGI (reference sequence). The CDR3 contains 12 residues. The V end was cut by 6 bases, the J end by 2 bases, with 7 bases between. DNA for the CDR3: TGTGCCAGCAGCTCTCTGAACTATGGCTACACCTTC. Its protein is CASSSLNYGYTF.

DNA for the CDR3: TGTGCCAGCAGTCCAACGGGGGACCCCATCTACGAGCAGTACTTC. Its protein is CASSPTGDPIYEQYF. V and J are TRBV28 and TRBJ2-7, with TRBD2 as a possible D gene (6 bases). Germline V CDR1 and CDR2: MDHEN, SYDVKM. Trimming stripped 5 bases from V and 3 bases from J, with 17 bases between. The CDR3 runs 15 residues.

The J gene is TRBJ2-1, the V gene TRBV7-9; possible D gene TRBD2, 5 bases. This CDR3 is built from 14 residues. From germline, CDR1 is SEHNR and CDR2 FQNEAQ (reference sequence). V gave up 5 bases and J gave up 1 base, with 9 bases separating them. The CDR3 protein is CASSGESSYNEQFF. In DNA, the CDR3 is TGTGCCAGCAGCGGGGAGTCGTCCTACAATGAGCAGTTCTTC.

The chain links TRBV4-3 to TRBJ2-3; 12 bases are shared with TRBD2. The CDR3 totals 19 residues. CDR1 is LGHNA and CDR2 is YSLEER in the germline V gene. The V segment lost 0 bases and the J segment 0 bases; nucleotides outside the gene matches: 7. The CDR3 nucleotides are TGCGCCAGCAGCCAAGACTCGCCTAGCGGGAGGGTTAGCACAGATACGCAGTATTTT. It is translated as CASSQDSPSGRVSTDTQYF.